This TCR beta chain was observed in a study of CD8 T cells in Susac syndrome. CD8+ and CD4+ T cells circulating in blood were sequenced for TCR beta. Recently defined diagnostic criteria for definite or probable disease were fulfilled by Susac syndrome patients. CDR1 SGHVS and CDR2 FNYEAQ come from the germline V gene. This CDR3 has 18 amino acids. J was trimmed by 8 bases and V by 2 bases; bases with no gene match: 18. Reverse transcription of roughly 0.45 to 1 ug RNA was performed with random hexamers. TCRdb re-analysed the immunoSEQ multiplex PCR reads in MiXCR, keeping a single row per CDR3 protein. Of over 65,000 distinct CDR3 sequences listed, 85% to 95% are singletons.

Sequencing used CD4+ T cells from PBMCs. The receptor comes from a human donor with Susac syndrome. The rearrangement links TRBV7-6 to TRBJ1-2; 9 bases are shared with TRBD1. CDR3 in DNA: TGTGCCAGCAGCTTATCCCCCATCCCACAGGGGGCTGCGGAGGGCTACACCTTC. Its protein product is CASSLSPIPQGAAEGYTF.